This TCR beta chain was identified during a study of human T cells and chemical hapten exposure. Study context: Sensitization used 2% DPC on about 2 cm by about 2 cm upper inner arm skin. The study patch tested 0.01% DPC on the upper back and read results at 6 days.

Time point in this sample: patch test 1, 2 weeks after DPC sensitization. Indicated treatment: therapeutic diphenylcyclopropenone sensitization with weekly scalp DPC. RNA extraction used unfractionated whole blood as the source of total RNA. In TCRdb, the RACE reads were re-called with MiXCR into one record per CDR3 protein. There are about 90,000 distinct CDR3 sequences in the sample; roughly 10% occur only once, and approximately 2.2% lies in the top ten. V shed 0 bases and J shed 4 bases, with 14 bases lying between them. The CDR3 runs to 16 residues. Germline V CDR1 and CDR2: LGHNA, YNFKEQ. This clonotype showed up many times.

The sequences come from whole blood, collected in connection with sensitization to the hapten diphenylcyclopropenone (DPC). This TCR was sampled from a man aged 35-49 years with alopecia areata. Some clones in this sample may be carry-over from other donors' samples. The chain has TRBV4-2 and TRBJ2-3; no clear D gene. The CDR3, as DNA: TGTGCCAGCAGCCAAGAGGGCGGCGATAGGGCAGATACGCAGTATTTT. This translates into CASSQEGGDRADTQYF.